What follows are 28 T cell receptor beta chains derived from one specimen sequenced in a study of post-analysis software for immune sequencing data. Study-level points and caveats: Relative to controls, patients had several TRBV segments at higher frequency, with TRBV5-6, TRBV5-1 and TRBV20-1 among these.

Unique molecular identifiers featured in each of the TCR beta cDNA libraries. TCRdb itself ran the PCR reads through MiXCR, one entry per CDR3 protein. Found here are roughly 620,000 distinct CDR3 sequences, about 40% of them singletons; the top ten hold about 1.8%. For these receptors, no antigen is known. The sample consisted of blood. The origin of the receptors is a girl aged 10-17 years with multiple sclerosis.

The chain employs TRBV20-1 and TRBJ2-5; D tentatively fits TRBD1 or TRBD2 (5 bases each). Judging by the DNA end, TRBJ2-7 fits better; the J call may be wrong. This CDR3 region has 11 residues. CDR1 and CDR2 from the germline V gene are DFQATT and SNEGSKA (reference sequence). The CDR3 is CSARGDGEQYF. DNA for the CDR3: TGCAGTGCTAGAGGGGACGGCGAGCAGTACTTC.

This clonotype was found a few times. The CDR3 region is CSARDFGTDHNEQFF. CDR3 DNA: TGCAGTGCTAGAGATTTCGGGACAGACCACAATGAGCAGTTCTTC. V is TRBV20-1 and J is TRBJ2-1, with 7 bases that match TRBD1. This CDR3 contains 15 residues. Germline V gene sequence: CDR1 DFQATT, CDR2 SNEGSKA (reference sequence). Losses at the gene ends were 0 bases for V and 5 bases for J; bases not matched to a gene: 7.

The rearrangement uses TRBV12-3 or TRBV12-4 and TRBJ1-1; a possible D gene is TRBD1 (6 bases). Trimming left V 3 bases short and J 4 bases short, with 12 bases between. The CDR3 consists of 14 residues. The chain's CDR3 is CASSFWGAGTEAFF. CDR3 coding DNA: TGTGCCAGCAGTTTTTGGGGGGCAGGCACTGAAGCTTTCTTT.

The rearrangement joins TRBV5-1 to TRBJ2-7; D is unclear. This CDR3 region has 14 residues. The germline V and J ends were trimmed by 0 bases and 3 bases, with 10 bases remaining between them. Germline lookup yields CDR1 SGHRS and CDR2 YFSETQ. The CDR3 DNA reads as TGCGCCAGCAGCTTGGGGGCAACGGGCTACGAGCAGTACTTC. Translating gives CASSLGATGYEQYF.

Only one count was recorded for this clonotype. This chain uses TRBV4-1 with TRBJ1-5; D perhaps matches TRBD1 (5 bases). This CDR3 comprises 17 residues. Germline values: CDR1 MGHRA, CDR2 YSYEKL. V was cut by 0 bases and J by 7 bases, with 19 bases left in between. CDR3 in amino acids: CASSQEYPIGGVQPQHF. The CDR3 nucleotides read TGCGCCAGCAGCCAAGAGTACCCCATTGGGGGGGTCCAGCCCCAGCATTTT.

This sequence joins TRBV5-1 and TRBJ2-3, with D unresolved. The CDR3 extends over 14 amino acids. The V end was cut by 1 base, the J end by 0 bases, with 6 bases between. Germline V gene sequence: CDR1 SGHRS, CDR2 YFSETQ. Here the CDR3 reads CASSLSQSTDTQYF. The DNA of the CDR3 is TGCGCCAGCAGCTTGAGCCAGAGCACAGATACGCAGTATTTT.

This clonotype was seen a few times. V is TRBV5-6 and J is TRBJ2-6; D is unclear. Trimming stripped 0 bases from V and 0 bases from J, with 7 bases between. Per the germline V gene, CDR1 is SGHDT and CDR2 is YYEEEE. The CDR3 is 16 residues long. The CDR3, as DNA: TGTGCCAGCAGCTTGGGGCCGAGCTCTGGGGCCAACGTCCTGACTTTC. It encodes CASSLGPSSGANVLTF.

The CDR3 here is CSVVTGSSTDTQYF. The CDR3 DNA is TGCAGCGTTGTCACAGGGTCCAGCACAGATACGCAGTATTTT. The chain couples TRBV29-1 to TRBJ2-3; TRBD1 might be the D (6 bases). The CDR3 is 14 amino acids. Germline loops: CDR1 SQVTM, CDR2 ANQGSEA. Trimming stripped 4 bases from V and 0 bases from J, with 11 bases between.

This clonotype has more than one count but fewer than ten. This chain links TRBV7-9 with TRBJ1-1; D remains unclear. V was trimmed by 5 bases and J by 0 bases, leaving 16 bases between them. The CDR3 extends over 16 amino acids. In germline, CDR1 is SEHNR, CDR2 FQNEAQ (reference sequence). CDR3 residues: CASSDYKGDMNTEAFF. The CDR3 DNA reads TGTGCCAGCAGCGACTACAAGGGCGATATGAACACTGAAGCTTTCTTT.

V and J are TRBV10-1 and TRBJ2-7; 7 bases align to TRBD2. The V and J ends lost 3 bases and 5 bases, in that order; junction bases with no gene match: 7. The germline V gene has CDR1 WNHNN and CDR2 SYGVQD (reference sequence). The CDR3 has 14 residues. The DNA of the CDR3 is TGCGCCAGCAGTGAACGGCGGGAGAGGGACGAGCAGTACTTC. Residues: CASSERRERDEQYF.

This clonotype was picked up many times. This chain uses TRBV7-9 with TRBJ2-7; the D is unclear. This CDR3 has 11 residues. The ends were cut back, 1 base at V and 4 bases at J, with 2 bases in the middle. Germline-derived CDR1 and CDR2 are SEHNR and FQNEAQ (reference sequence). The CDR3 is CASSLEYEQYF. CDR3 DNA: TGTGCCAGCAGCTTAGAATACGAGCAGTACTTC.

The chain has TRBV5-1 and TRBJ1-4; tentative D call: TRBD1 (5 bases). The CDR3 extends over 15 amino acids. V shed 3 bases and J shed 6 bases, with 15 bases lying between them. Germline CDR1 is SGHRS and CDR2 is YFSETQ. The CDR3 nucleotides are TGCGCCAGCAGCTGGCAGGGTCAAGTGGATGAAAAACTGTTTTTT. Its protein is CASSWQGQVDEKLFF.

The chain uses TRBV6-5 and TRBJ2-7, with D unclear. The better agreement between TRBJ2-5 and the DNA end casts doubt on the J call. The CDR3 runs to 13 residues. Germline loops: CDR1 MNHEY, CDR2 SVGAGI. The CDR3: CASSYRAQETQYF. The CDR3 coding sequence is TGTGCCAGCAGTTACCGTGCCCAAGAGACCCAGTACTTC.

In regard to this clonotype: A junction end diverges from the germline sequence, so it may reflect a read error. The chain carries TRBV3-1 and TRBJ1-1, with D uncertain. The length of the CDR3 is 16 residues. CDR1 LGHDT and CDR2 YNNKEL come from the germline V gene (reference sequence). DNA of the CDR3: TGTGCCAGCAGCCTTTACACCCGAGGGATGAACACCGAAGCTTTCTTT. Its translation: CASSLYTRGMNTEAFF.

As DNA, the CDR3 is TGTGCCAGCAGTCCCGGTACCAATGAGCAGTTCTTC. Protein sequence: CASSPGTNEQFF. V gene TRBV12-3 or TRBV12-4 combines with J gene TRBJ2-1; D gene uncertain. Trimming stripped 5 bases from V and 6 bases from J, with 8 bases between. The CDR3 is 12 residues long.

This clonotype has just a few counts. The V call is TRBV29-1, the J call TRBJ2-4; D not resolved. The length of the CDR3 is 13 residues. Germline V gives CDR1 SQVTM, CDR2 ANQGSEA. V lost 7 bases to trimming and J lost 0 bases, with 10 bases between them. This CDR3 is CSASGLAKNIQYF. DNA of the CDR3: TGCAGCGCCTCAGGATTAGCCAAAAACATTCAGTACTTC.

The chain links TRBV28 to TRBJ1-1, with TRBD1 matching 8 bases. This CDR3 region has 16 residues. Germline V gene lookup returns CDR1 MDHEN and CDR2 SYDVKM. Trimming cost V 2 bases and J 4 bases; bases outside gene matches: 9. The CDR3 spells CASSLPPGQGATEAFF. The CDR3, as DNA: TGTGCCAGCAGTTTACCCCCAGGACAGGGAGCCACTGAAGCTTTCTTT.

This clonotype appeared a few times. The chain employs TRBV7-8 and TRBJ2-7; 10 nucleotides match TRBD2. Germline assignment: CDR1 SGHVS and CDR2 FQNEAQ. Trimming took 5 bases from V and 3 from J; bases not matched to a gene: 7. The CDR3 spans 15 residues. This chain's CDR3 is CASSLGSSGSYEQYF. The DNA for the CDR3 is TGTGCCAGCAGCCTAGGGTCTAGCGGGAGCTACGAGCAGTACTTC.

The chain combines TRBV7-2 with TRBJ2-3; D may be TRBD2 (5 bases). The V end lost 0 bases, the J end lost 2 bases, and 18 bases lay between the germline ends. This CDR3 is 18 amino acids long. From germline, CDR1 is SGHTA and CDR2 FQGNSA. The chain's CDR3 is CASSLALQPGLNTDTQYF. CDR3 DNA sequence: TGTGCCAGCAGCTTAGCGTTACAGCCGGGGTTAAACACAGATACGCAGTATTTT.

This clonotype occurred a few times. The V gene is TRBV4-1, the J gene TRBJ2-7; D gene uncertain. From germline, CDR1 is MGHRA and CDR2 YSYEKL. CDR3 length equals 12 residues. Trimming took 3 bases from V and 6 from J, leaving 9 bases between them. This chain's CDR3 is CASSQDDREQYF. The CDR3 region has the DNA TGCGCCAGCAGCCAGGATGACCGCGAGCAGTACTTC.

On this clonotype: A junction boundary mismatches the germline segment, possibly from a read error. This sequence joins TRBV5-1 and TRBJ1-2; TRBD1 matches at 7 bases. The germline V gene encodes CDR1 SGHRS and CDR2 YFSETQ. The CDR3 spans 16 residues. CDR3 DNA sequence: TGCACCAGCAGCTTGCAGACAGGGACGGCGCTCTATGGCTACACCTTC. Translated: CTSSLQTGTALYGYTF.

V is TRBV12-3 or TRBV12-4 and J is TRBJ1-2, with D possibly TRBD1 on 6 matching bases. The CDR3 is 13 residues long. V was clipped by 1 base and J by 12 bases, with 15 bases between them. The CDR3 spells CASSLGKQGKNTF. For the CDR3, the DNA is TGTGCCAGCAGTTTAGGCAAACAGGGTAAAAACACCTTC.

The chain links TRBV10-3 to TRBJ1-1, with unresolved D. The germline gives CDR1 ENHRY, CDR2 SYGVKD. There are 12 residues in the CDR3. V was shortened by 8 bases and J by 4 bases, with 11 bases between the two germline ends. Written as DNA, the CDR3 is TGTGCCATCCGTTCGGGAGGCACTGAAGCTTTCTTT. Encoded protein: CAIRSGGTEAFF.

The chain has TRBV2 and TRBJ1-2; 9 nucleotides align to TRBD1. Germline V CDR1 and CDR2: SNHLY, FYNNEI. The CDR3 consists of 13 residues. Trimming at V came to 8 bases and at J to 8 bases, leaving 9 bases not matched to a gene. Here the CDR3 DNA reads TGTGCCAGCCGCTGGACAGGGGAAGGCGGCTACACCTTC. It is translated as CASRWTGEGGYTF.

This clonotype was seen a handful of times. The chain recombines TRBV6-1 with TRBJ1-2, with TRBD1 matching 9 bases. Germline trimming cut 6 bases from V and 4 bases from J; bases unmatched to any gene: 6. Germline V gene sequence: CDR1 MNHNS, CDR2 SASEGT. The CDR3 has 14 amino acids. This CDR3 reads CASSPGTGTYGYTF. The CDR3 DNA sequence: TGTGCCAGCAGCCCCGGGACAGGGACCTATGGCTACACCTTC.

This clonotype was recorded once. The chain is built from TRBV10-3 and TRBJ1-1; 7 bases agree with TRBD1. Germline CDR1 is ENHRY and CDR2 is SYGVKD. The CDR3 runs 15 residues. The V gene end was trimmed by 0 bases and the J gene end by 0 bases; junction bases not matched to a gene: 1. CDR3 nucleotides: TGTGCCATCAGTGAGTCTCAGGGGGTGAACACTGAAGCTTTCTTT. Translated, it gives CAISESQGVNTEAFF.

Comments on this clonotype: Because it lacks the conserved phenylalanine or tryptophan at the end, this CDR3 is likely a read error. The V call is TRBV12-3 or TRBV12-4, the J call TRBJ1-6, with D possibly TRBD1 on 6 matching bases. Between the trimmed V and J ends, which lost 6 bases and 0 bases, there was a span of 6 bases. The CDR3 spans 14 residues. The CDR3 DNA reads as TGTGCCAGCAGGGACAGCTCCTATAATTCACCCCTCCACTGT. Translated, it gives CASRDSSYNSPLHC.

This clonotype has a count of ten or more. The chain employs TRBV5-1 and TRBJ2-7; TRBD1 aligns across 7 bases. The germline gives CDR1 SGHRS, CDR2 YFSETQ. V lost 8 bases and J lost 2; bases outside the gene matches: 7. The CDR3 extends over 13 amino acids. CDR3 coding DNA: TGCGCCAGTTCCCGGGACAGACCCTACGAGCAGTACTTC. Translated: CASSRDRPYEQYF.